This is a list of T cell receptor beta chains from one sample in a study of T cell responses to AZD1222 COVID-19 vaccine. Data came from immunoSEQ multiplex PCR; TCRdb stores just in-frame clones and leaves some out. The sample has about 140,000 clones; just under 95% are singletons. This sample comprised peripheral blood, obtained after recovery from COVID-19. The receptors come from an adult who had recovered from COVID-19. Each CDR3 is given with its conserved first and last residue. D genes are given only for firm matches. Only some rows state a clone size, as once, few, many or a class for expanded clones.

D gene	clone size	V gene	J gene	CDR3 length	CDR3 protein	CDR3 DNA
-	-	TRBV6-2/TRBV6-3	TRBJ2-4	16	CASSMRGMEAKNIQYF	TGTGCCAGCAGTATGAGGGGTATGGAAGCCAAAAACATTCAGTACTTC
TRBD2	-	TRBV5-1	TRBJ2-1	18	CASSFLTPGTKSYNEQFF	TGCGCCAGCAGCTTCTTAACCCCCGGGACTAAAAGTTACAATGAGCAGTTCTTC
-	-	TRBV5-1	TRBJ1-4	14	CASSPNSLNEKLFF	TGCGCCAGCAGCCCCAACAGCCTTAATGAAAAACTGTTTTTT
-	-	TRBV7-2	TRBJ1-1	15	CASSSLVGVNTEAFF	TGTGCCAGCAGCTCTCTAGTGGGGGTCAACACTGAAGCTTTCTTT
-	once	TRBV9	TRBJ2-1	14	CASSVSGATHEQFF	TGTGCCAGCAGCGTATCGGGCGCCACCCATGAGCAGTTCTTC
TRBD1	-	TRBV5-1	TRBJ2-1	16	CASSWPPGQGYNEQFF	TGCGCCAGCAGCTGGCCCCCGGGACAGGGGTACAATGAGCAGTTCTTC
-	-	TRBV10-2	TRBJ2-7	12	CASSSLAYEQYF	TGCGCCAGCAGTTCTCTAGCGTACGAGCAGTACTTC
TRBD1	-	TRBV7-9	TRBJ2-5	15	CASSLSTGEGETQYF	TGTGCCAGCAGCTTAAGTACAGGGGAAGGGGAGACCCAGTACTTC
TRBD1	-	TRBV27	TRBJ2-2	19	CASSLSSRTGKAEDGELFF	TGTGCCAGCAGTTTATCCTCACGGACAGGGAAAGCCGAGGACGGTGAGCTGTTTTTT
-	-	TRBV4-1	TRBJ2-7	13	CASSQGRSDEQYF	TGCGCCAGCAGCCAAGGTCGATCGGACGAGCAGTACTTC
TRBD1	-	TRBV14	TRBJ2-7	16	CASSFGQGRGPREQYF	TGTGCCAGCAGCTTCGGACAGGGAAGGGGACCCCGAGAGCAGTACTTC
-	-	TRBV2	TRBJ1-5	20	CASSADMTYRVQDSNQPQHF	TGTGCCAGCAGTGCCGATATGACTTACAGGGTTCAGGATAGCAATCAGCCCCAGCATTTT
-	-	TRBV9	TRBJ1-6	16	CASSVEGWQGSSPLHF	TGTGCCAGCAGCGTAGAGGGTTGGCAGGGGTCCTCACCCCTCCACTTT
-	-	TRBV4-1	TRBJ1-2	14	CASSRRLANYGYTF	TGCGCCAGCAGCCGACGGTTGGCTAACTATGGCTACACCTTC
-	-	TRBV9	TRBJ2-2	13	CASSGLTSGELFF	TGTGCCAGCAGCGGCCTAACTAGTGGGGAGCTGTTTTTT
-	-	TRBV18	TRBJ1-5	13	CASSPGAHQPQHF	TGTGCCAGCTCACCAGGGGCCCATCAGCCCCAGCATTTT
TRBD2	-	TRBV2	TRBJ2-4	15	CASRAREGGGNIQYF	TGTGCCAGCAGAGCGCGGGAGGGCGGTGGGAACATTCAGTACTTC
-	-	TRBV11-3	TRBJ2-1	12	CASSYQYNEQFF	TGTGCCAGCAGCTACCAGTACAATGAGCAGTTCTTC
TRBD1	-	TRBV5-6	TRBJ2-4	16	CASSSGTGTLLDIQYF	TGTGCCAGCAGCTCCGGGACAGGGACGTTATTGGACATTCAGTACTTC
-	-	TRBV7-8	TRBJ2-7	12	CASSLWSREQYF	TGTGCCAGCAGCTTATGGTCGAGGGAGCAGTACTTC
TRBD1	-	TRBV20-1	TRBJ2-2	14	CSASEQGSFGELFF	TGCAGTGCTAGTGAACAGGGGAGTTTTGGGGAGCTGTTTTTT
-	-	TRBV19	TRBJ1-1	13	CASSLQGNTEAFF	TGTGCCAGTAGTTTACAGGGGAACACTGAAGCTTTCTTT
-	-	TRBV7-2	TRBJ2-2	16	CASSLLWTANTGELFF	TGTGCCAGCAGCCTATTATGGACAGCCAACACCGGGGAGCTGTTTTTT
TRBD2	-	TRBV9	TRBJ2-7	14	CASSAGLAGREQYF	TGTGCCAGCAGCGCGGGACTAGCGGGGAGGGAGCAGTACTTC
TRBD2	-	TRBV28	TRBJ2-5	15	CASSPLAGGGETQYF	TGTGCCAGCAGTCCGTTAGCGGGGGGCGGGGAGACCCAGTACTTC
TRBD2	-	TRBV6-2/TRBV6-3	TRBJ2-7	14	CASSPLAGVHEQYF	TGTGCCAGCAGTCCCCTAGCGGGAGTCCACGAGCAGTACTTC
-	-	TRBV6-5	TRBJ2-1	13	CASSRLGGNEQFF	TGTGCCAGCAGCCGACTAGGAGGGAATGAGCAGTTCTTC
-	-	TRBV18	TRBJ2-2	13	CASSPDQERELFF	TGTGCCAGCTCACCAGATCAGGAAAGGGAGCTGTTTTTT
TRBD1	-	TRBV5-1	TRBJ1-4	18	CASSLAPRPGGLNEKLFF	TGCGCCAGCAGCTTGGCCCCCCGTCCAGGGGGTCTTAATGAAAAACTGTTTTTT
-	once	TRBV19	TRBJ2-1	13	CASRVGQFGEQFF	TGTGCCAGTAGGGTCGGGCAGTTCGGTGAGCAGTTCTTC
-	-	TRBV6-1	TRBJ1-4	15	CASSDTWQGSEKLFF	TGTGCCAGCAGTGATACGTGGCAGGGGAGTGAAAAACTGTTTTTT
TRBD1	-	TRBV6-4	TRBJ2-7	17	CASSDSPGQGVSDEQYF	TGTGCCAGCAGTGACTCGCCGGGACAGGGTGTTTCGGACGAGCAGTACTTC
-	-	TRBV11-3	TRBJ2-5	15	CASSVRGDVQETQYF	TGTGCCAGCAGCGTAAGGGGGGACGTCCAAGAGACCCAGTACTTC
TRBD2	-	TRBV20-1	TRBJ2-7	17	CSASRGLAGGVPMEQYF	TGCAGTGCTAGTAGGGGACTAGCGGGAGGCGTACCTATGGAACAGTACTTC
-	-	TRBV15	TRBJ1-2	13	CATSGGTNYGYTF	TGTGCCACCAGCGGGGGGACTAACTATGGCTACACCTTC
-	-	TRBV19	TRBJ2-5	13	CASSFLGQETQYF	TGTGCCAGTTCCTTCTTGGGGCAAGAGACCCAGTACTTC
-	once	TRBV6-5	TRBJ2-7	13	CASSPRSIHEQYF	TGTGCCAGCAGCCCCCGGTCCATTCACGAGCAGTACTTC
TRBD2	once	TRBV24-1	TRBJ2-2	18	CATSDFRTSGIRTGELFF	TGTGCCACCAGTGATTTTAGGACTAGCGGGATCCGCACCGGGGAGCTGTTTTTT
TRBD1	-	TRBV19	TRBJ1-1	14	CASSSGQVNTEAFF	TGTGCCAGTAGTTCGGGACAGGTGAACACTGAAGCTTTCTTT
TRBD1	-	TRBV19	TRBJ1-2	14	CASSWIGTEYGYTF	TGTGCCAGTAGTTGGATCGGGACAGAGTATGGCTACACCTTC
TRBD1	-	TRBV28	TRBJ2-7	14	CASSLGDRNYEQYF	TGTGCCAGCAGTTTAGGGGACAGGAATTACGAGCAGTACTTC
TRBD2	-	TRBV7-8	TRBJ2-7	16	CASSFGGLADNYEQYF	TGTGCCAGCAGCTTCGGTGGGCTAGCGGACAACTACGAGCAGTACTTC
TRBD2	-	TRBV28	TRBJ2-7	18	CASSAPGLAGGISYEQYF	TGTGCCAGCAGTGCACCGGGACTAGCGGGAGGGATCTCCTACGAGCAGTACTTC
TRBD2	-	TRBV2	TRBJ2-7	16	CASSEAPLAGGGEQYF	TGTGCCAGCAGTGAGGCCCCTTTAGCGGGAGGGGGGGAGCAGTACTTC
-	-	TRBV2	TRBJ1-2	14	CASNRDGRLSGYTF	TGTGCCAGCAACCGGGACGGAAGACTGAGTGGCTACACCTTC
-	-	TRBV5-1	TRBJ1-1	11	CASSLGTEAFF	TGCGCCAGCAGCCTGGGAACTGAAGCTTTCTTT
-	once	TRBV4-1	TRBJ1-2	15	CASSQQSELAYGYTF	TGCGCCAGCAGCCAACAATCCGAATTGGCCTATGGCTACACCTTC
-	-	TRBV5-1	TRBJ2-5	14	CASSSRTSQETQYF	TGCGCCAGCAGCTCCCGAACTAGTCAAGAGACCCAGTACTTC
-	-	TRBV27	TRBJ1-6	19	CASSSIRGLDRSYNSPLHF	TGTGCCAGCAGTTCCATCAGGGGTTTAGATAGATCCTATAATTCACCCCTCCACTTT
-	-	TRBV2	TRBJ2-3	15	CASSLGPPDTDTQYF	TGTGCCAGCAGCTTGGGACCCCCGGACACAGATACGCAGTATTTT
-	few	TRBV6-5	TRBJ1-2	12	CASSYRGYGYTF	TGTGCCAGCAGTTACAGGGGGTATGGCTACACCTTC
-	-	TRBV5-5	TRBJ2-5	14	CASSFRGSSETQYF	TGTGCCAGCAGCTTCCGTGGGTCGTCCGAGACCCAGTACTTC
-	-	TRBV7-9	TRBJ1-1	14	CASSLEVTSAEAFF	TGTGCCAGCAGCTTAGAGGTGACCTCGGCTGAAGCTTTCTTT
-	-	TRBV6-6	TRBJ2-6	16	CASSPAQSSGANVLTF	TGTGCCAGCAGCCCCGCTCAGAGCTCTGGGGCCAACGTCCTGACTTTC
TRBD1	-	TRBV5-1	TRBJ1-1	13	CASSLGTGRGAFF	TGCGCCAGCAGCTTGGGGACAGGGAGGGGAGCTTTCTTT